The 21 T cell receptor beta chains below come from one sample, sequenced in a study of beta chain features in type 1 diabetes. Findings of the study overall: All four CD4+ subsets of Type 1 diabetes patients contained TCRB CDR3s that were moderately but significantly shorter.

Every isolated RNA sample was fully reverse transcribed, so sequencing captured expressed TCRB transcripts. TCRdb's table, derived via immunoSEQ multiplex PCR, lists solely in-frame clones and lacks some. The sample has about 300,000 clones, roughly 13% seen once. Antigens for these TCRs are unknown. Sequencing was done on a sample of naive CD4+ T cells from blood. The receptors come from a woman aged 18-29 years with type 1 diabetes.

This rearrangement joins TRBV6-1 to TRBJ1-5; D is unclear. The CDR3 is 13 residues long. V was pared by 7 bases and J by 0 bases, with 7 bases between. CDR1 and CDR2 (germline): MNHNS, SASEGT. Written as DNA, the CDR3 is TGTGCCAGCAACAGCTATAGCAATCAGCCCCAGCATTTT. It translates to CASNSYSNQPQHF.

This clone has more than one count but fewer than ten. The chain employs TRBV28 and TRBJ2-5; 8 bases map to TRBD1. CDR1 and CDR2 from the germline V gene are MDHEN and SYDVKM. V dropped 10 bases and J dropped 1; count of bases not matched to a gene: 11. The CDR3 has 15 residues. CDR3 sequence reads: CATQGAGGGQETQYF. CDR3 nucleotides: TGTGCCACTCAGGGGGCAGGGGGTGGCCAAGAGACCCAGTACTTC.

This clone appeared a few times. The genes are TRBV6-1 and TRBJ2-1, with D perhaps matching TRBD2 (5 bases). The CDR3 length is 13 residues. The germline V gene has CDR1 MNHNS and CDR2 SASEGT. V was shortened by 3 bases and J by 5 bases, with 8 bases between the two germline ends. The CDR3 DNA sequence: TGTGCCAGCAGTGAGCTAGCCGACAATGAGCAGTTCTTC. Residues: CASSELADNEQFF.

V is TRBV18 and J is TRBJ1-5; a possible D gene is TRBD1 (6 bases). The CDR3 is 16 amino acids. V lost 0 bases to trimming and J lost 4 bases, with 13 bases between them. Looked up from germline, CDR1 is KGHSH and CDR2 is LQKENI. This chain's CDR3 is CASSPPGARGNQPQHF. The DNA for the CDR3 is TGTGCCAGCTCACCACCAGGCGCAAGGGGGAATCAGCCCCAGCATTTT.

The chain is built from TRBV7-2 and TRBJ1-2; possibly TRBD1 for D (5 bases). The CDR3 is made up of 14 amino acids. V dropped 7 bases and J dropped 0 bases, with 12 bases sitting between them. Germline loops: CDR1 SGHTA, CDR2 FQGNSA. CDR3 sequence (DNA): TGTGCCAGCACCACCGGGGGGGCTAACTATGGCTACACCTTC. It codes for CASTTGGANYGYTF.

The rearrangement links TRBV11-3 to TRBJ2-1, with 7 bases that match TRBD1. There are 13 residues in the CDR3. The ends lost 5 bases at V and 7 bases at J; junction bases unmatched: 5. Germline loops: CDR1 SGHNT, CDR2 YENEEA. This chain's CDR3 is CASSAQQGNEQFF. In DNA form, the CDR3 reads TGTGCCAGCAGCGCCCAACAGGGGAATGAGCAGTTCTTC.

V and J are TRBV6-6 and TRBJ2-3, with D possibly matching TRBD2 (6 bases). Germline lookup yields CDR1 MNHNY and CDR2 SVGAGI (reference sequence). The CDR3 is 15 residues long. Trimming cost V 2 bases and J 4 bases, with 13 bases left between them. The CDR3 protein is CASSYGQGGADTQYF. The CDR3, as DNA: TGTGCCAGCAGTTACGGGCAGGGAGGTGCAGATACGCAGTATTTT.

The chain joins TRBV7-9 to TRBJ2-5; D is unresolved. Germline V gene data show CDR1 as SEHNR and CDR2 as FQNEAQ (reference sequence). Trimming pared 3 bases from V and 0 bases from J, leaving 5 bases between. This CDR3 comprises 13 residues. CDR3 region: CASSFRDQETQYF. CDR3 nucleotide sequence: TGTGCCAGCAGCTTTCGAGACCAAGAGACCCAGTACTTC.

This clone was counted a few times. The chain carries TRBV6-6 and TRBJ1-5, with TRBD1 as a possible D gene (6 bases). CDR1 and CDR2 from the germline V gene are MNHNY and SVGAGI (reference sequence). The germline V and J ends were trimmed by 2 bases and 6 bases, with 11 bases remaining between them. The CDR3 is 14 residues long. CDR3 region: CASSYAGARQPQHF. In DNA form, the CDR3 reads TGTGCCAGCAGTTACGCGGGGGCACGTCAGCCCCAGCATTTT.

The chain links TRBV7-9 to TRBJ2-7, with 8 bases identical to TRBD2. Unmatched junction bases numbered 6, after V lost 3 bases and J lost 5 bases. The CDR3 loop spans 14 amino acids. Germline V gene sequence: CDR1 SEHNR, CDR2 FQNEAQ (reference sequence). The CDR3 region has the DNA TGTGCCAGCAGCTTGGGGACTAGTACCCACGAGCAGTACTTC. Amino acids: CASSLGTSTHEQYF.

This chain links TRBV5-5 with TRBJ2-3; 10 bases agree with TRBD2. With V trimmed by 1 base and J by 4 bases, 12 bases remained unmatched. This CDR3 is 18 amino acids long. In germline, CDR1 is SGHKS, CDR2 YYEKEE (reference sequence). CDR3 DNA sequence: TGTGCCAGCAGCTTGCCCTTGGCTAGCGGGAGTAAAGCAGATACGCAGTATTTT. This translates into CASSLPLASGSKADTQYF.

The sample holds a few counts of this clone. The CDR3 nucleotides read TGCGCCAGCAGCCAAAGGGGCCTGAAGCGGGAGATGGTCTCTATCAGTGAGCAGTTCTTC. As protein: CASSQRGLKREMVSISEQFF. J is TRBJ2-1 and V is TRBV4-1, with 8 bases fitting TRBD2. Germline values: CDR1 MGHRA, CDR2 YSYEKL. V gave up 2 bases and J gave up 9 bases; unmatched junction bases: 24. The CDR3 spans 20 residues.

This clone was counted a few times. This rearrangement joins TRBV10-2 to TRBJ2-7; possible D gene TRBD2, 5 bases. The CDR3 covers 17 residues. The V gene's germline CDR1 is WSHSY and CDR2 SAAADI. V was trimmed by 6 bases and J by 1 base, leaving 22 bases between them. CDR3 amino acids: CASRQPLDVPGSYEQYV. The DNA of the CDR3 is TGCGCCAGCAGACAACCCCTGGACGTCCCGGGGTCCTACGAGCAGTACGTC.

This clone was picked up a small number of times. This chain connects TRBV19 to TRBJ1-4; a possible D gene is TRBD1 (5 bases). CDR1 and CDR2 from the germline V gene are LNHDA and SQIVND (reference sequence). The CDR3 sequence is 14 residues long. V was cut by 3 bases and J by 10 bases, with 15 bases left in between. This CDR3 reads CASSIIMGPGKLFF. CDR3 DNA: TGTGCCAGTAGTATTATTATGGGGCCAGGAAAACTGTTTTTT.

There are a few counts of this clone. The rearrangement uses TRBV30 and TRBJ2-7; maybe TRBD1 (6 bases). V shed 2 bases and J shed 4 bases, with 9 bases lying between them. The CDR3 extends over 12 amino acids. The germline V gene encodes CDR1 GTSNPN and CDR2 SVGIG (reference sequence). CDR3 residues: CAWSIQGYEQYF. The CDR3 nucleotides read TGTGCCTGGAGTATACAGGGTTACGAGCAGTACTTC.

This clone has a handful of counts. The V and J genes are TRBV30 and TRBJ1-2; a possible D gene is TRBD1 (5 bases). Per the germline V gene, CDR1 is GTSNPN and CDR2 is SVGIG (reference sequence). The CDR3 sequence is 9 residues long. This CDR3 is CAVDTIATF. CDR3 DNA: TGTGCGGTGGACACCATCGCGACCTTC.

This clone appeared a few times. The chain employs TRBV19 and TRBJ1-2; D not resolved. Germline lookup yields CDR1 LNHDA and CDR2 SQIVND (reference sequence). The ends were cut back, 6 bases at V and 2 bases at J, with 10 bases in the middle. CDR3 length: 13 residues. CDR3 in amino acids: CASRRHLNYGYTF. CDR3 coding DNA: TGTGCCAGTAGAAGACACCTCAACTATGGCTACACCTTC.

The CDR3 DNA is TGTGCCACCAAGGGGACAGCTGAAGCTTTCTTT. This translates into CATKGTAEAFF. The chain uses TRBV28 and TRBJ1-1, with 7 positions matching TRBD1. Germline V gene data show CDR1 as MDHEN and CDR2 as SYDVKM. The CDR3 totals 11 residues. The V segment lost 10 bases and the J segment 6 bases; nucleotides outside the gene matches: 5.

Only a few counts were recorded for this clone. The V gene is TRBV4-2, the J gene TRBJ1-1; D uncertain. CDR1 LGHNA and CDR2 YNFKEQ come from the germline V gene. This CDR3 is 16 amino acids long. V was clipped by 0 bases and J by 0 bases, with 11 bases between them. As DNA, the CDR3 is TGTGCCAGCAGCCAAGAAAGTCCCGGGTTGAACACTGAAGCTTTCTTT. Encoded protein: CASSQESPGLNTEAFF.

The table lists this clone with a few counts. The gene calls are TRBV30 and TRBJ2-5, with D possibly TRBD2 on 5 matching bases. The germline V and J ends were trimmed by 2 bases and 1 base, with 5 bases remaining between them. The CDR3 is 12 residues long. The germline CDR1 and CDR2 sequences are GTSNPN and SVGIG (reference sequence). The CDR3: CAWSSGQETQYF. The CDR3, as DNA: TGTGCCTGGAGTAGCGGCCAAGAGACCCAGTACTTC.

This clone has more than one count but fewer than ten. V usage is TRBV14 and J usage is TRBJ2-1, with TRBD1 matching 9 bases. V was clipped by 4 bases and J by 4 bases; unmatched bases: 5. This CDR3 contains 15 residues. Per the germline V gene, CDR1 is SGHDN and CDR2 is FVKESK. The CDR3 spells CASSLRDRAYNEQFF. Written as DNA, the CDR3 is TGTGCCAGCAGCCTGCGGGACAGGGCTTACAATGAGCAGTTCTTC.